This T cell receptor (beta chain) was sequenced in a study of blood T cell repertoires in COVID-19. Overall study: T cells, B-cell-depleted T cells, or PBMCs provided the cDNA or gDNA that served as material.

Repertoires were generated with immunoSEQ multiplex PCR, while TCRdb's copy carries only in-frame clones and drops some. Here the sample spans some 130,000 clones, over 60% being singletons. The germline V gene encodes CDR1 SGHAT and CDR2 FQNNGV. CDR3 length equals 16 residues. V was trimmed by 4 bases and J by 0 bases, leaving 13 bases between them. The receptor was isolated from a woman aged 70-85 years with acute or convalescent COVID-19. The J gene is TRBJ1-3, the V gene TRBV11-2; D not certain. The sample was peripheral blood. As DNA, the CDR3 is TGTGCCAGCAGCTCTACGACGGGGAGCTCTGGAAACACCATATATTTT. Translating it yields CASSSTTGSSGNTIYF.